This entry lists 9 T cell receptor beta chains sequenced from one sample in a study of T cells in women clearing cervical HPV infection. Profiled with immunoSEQ multiplex PCR; TCRdb holds only in-frame clones, not every one. Its table lists approximately 44,000 clones. The source material was blood buffy coat. Receptor source: a woman between 18 and 75 years old with a cervical HPV16 infection that either progressed to CIN3+ or cleared (not recorded which).

With respect to this clone: The read ends 3 residues shy of where the CDR3 ends; the end is completed using the germline J gene. This chain connects TRBV19 to TRBJ2-4, with 7 bases identical to TRBD2. The CDR3 is 14 amino acids. Per germline, CDR1 LNHDA and CDR2 SQIVND (reference sequence). V was clipped by 8 bases and J by 1 base; unmatched bases: 5. The sequenced CDR3 bases are TGTGCCAGTTCGCTCGGGGGGGCCAAAAACATT. It is translated as CASSLGGAKNI. The whole CDR3 region reads CASSLGGAKNIQYF.

On this clone itself: The DNA ends 3 residues before the CDR3 does, and the rest of the CDR3 is filled in from the germline J gene. The chain joins TRBV5-1 to TRBJ1-1; no definite D call. V shed 2 bases and J shed 7 bases, with 12 bases lying between them. Germline values: CDR1 SGHRS, CDR2 YFSETQ. The CDR3 length is 13 residues. The CDR3 loop is CASSLGGSREAFF. Incomplete CDR3 DNA: TGCGCCAGCAGCTTAGGCGGCTCCCGTGAA.

In regard to this clone: The read stops 3 residues short of the end of the CDR3; the missing end is completed from the germline J gene. The chain joins TRBV5-6 to TRBJ2-5, with unresolved D. Trimming removed 2 bases at V and 4 bases at J, with 15 bases between. The CDR3 sequence is 15 residues long. Germline V gives CDR1 SGHDT, CDR2 YYEEEE. The CDR3 spells CASSLPMTSPETQYF. The sequenced CDR3 bases are TGTGCCAGCAGCTTACCCATGACAAGCCCAGAGACC. The full variable domain, completed using reference TRBV5-6 and TRBJ2-5, is DAGVTQSPTHLIKTRGQQVTLRCSPKSGHDTVSWYQQALGQGPQFIFQYYEEEERQRGNFPDRFSGHQFPNYSSELNVNALLLGDSALYLCASSLPMTSPETQYFGPGTRLLVL.

On this clone: From the germline J gene comes the end of the CDR3, since the read stops 3 residues before it. This rearrangement joins TRBV6-1 to TRBJ2-5, with 7 bases matching TRBD2. This CDR3 region has 16 residues. The V and J ends lost 2 bases and 3 bases, in that order; junction bases with no gene match: 9. Germline V gene sequence: CDR1 MNHNS, CDR2 SASEGT. The CDR3: CASSERPERDKETQYF. The part of the CDR3 DNA that was read is TGTGCCAGCAGTGAAAGACCAGAGCGGGATAAAGAGACC.

As to this clone: The read stops 3 residues short of the end of the CDR3; the missing end is completed from the germline J gene. The chain recombines TRBV6-2 or TRBV6-3 with TRBJ1-1, with D maybe TRBD1 (6 bases). Trimming took off 5 bases at V and 6 bases at J, with 16 bases between the two ends. Germline V lookup: CDR1 MNHEY, CDR2 SVGEGT. There are 14 residues in the CDR3. CDR3 loop: CASSPPDSYAEAFF. The sequenced part of the CDR3 DNA is TGTGCCAGCAGTCCCCCGGACAGTTACGCTGAA.

A remark on this clone: The read ends 3 residues early relative to the CDR3; the germline J gene fills the gap. The chain employs TRBV20-1 and TRBJ1-6, with D unresolved. Germline V gives CDR1 DFQATT, CDR2 SNEGSKA (reference sequence). The CDR3 sequence is 14 residues long. The V gene lost 6 bases and the J gene lost 3 bases, with 12 bases spanning the gap. The sequenced part of the CDR3 DNA is TGCAGTGCCACCCCCCCGGTCTATAATTCACCC. Translation gives CSATPPVYNSP. The full CDR3 reads CSATPPVYNSPLHF.

Notes on this clone: The read ends 3 residues shy of where the CDR3 ends; the end is completed using the germline J gene. This same CDR3 is encoded by further DNA sequences in the sample. The rearrangement uses TRBV10-3 and TRBJ2-2; D possibly corresponds to TRBD1 (5 bases). This CDR3 spans 13 amino acids. Germline V gene lookup returns CDR1 ENHRY and CDR2 SYGVKD. V lost 6 bases and J lost 5, with 10 bases in between. CDR3 DNA (partial): TGTGCCATCAGACCGACAGATACCGGGGAG. Protein sequence: CAIRPTDTGE. The CDR3, in full, reads CAIRPTDTGELFF.

Points on this clone: The read finishes 3 residues shy of the CDR3 end, and the germline J gene is used to complete it. This rearrangement joins TRBV10-3 to TRBJ2-5; the match to TRBD2 covers 9 bases. The CDR3 extends over 14 amino acids. Germline V gene lookup returns CDR1 ENHRY and CDR2 SYGVKD. Unmatched junction bases numbered 5, after V lost 4 bases and J lost 5 bases. The CDR3 loop is CAISGGGALETQYF. Incomplete CDR3 DNA: TGTGCCATCAGTGGCGGGGGGGCCTTGGAGACC.

In regard to this clone: The observed sequence ends 3 residues before the CDR3 terminus, with the missing tail filled in from the germline J gene. The chain employs TRBV20-1 and TRBJ1-6, with D perhaps TRBD1 (5 bases). Deletions cut 0 bases from V and 7 bases from J, with 16 bases between. This CDR3 has 16 residues. The germline V gene encodes CDR1 DFQATT and CDR2 SNEGSKA (reference sequence). CDR3 DNA, as far as it was read: TGCAGTGCTAGAGAAGCCACGGGGGGATGGAATTCACCC. As protein: CSAREATGGWNSP. In full, the CDR3 reads CSAREATGGWNSPLHF.